There are many counts of the clone carrying this T cell receptor (beta chain). Its specificity is unknown. This sample is drawn from a study of T-cell reconstitution after alpha-beta-depleted transplantation in children. Study-wide findings and caveats: Surviving thymic progenitors and recipient T cells were the source of high TCRbeta diversity at day 60 in some patients. Several hundred expanded graft clones reportedly gave rise to the alpha-beta T cells present about two months after transplant. T-cell counts and diversity at one year post-transplant came mainly from newly produced T cells.

The CDR3 is 12 amino acids. V dropped 5 bases and J dropped 8 bases, with 12 bases sitting between them. Germline values: CDR1 LGHDT, CDR2 YNNKEL (reference sequence). Preparation of the TCRbeta library was carried out with unique molecular identifiers. TCRdb re-analysed the PCR reads in MiXCR, keeping a single row per CDR3 protein. The sample holds 44,000 or so distinct CDR3 sequences, 7.5% to 10% seen once. The starting material was PBMCs, mostly from graft donor cells, obtained 60 days after TCRalphabeta/CD19-depleted stem cell transplant. The clonotype originates from a male patient aged 2-10 years who had a stem cell transplant for chronic granulomatous disease, so the T cells may come from the graft donor. The gene calls are TRBV3-1 and TRBJ1-2; D gene ambiguous. This chain's CDR3 is CASSDTTGGYTF. The CDR3 bases are TGTGCCAGCAGCGACACGACTGGAGGCTACACCTTC.